This TCR beta chain was recovered during a study of CD8+ T cells in alopecia areata. The treatment here: oral pan-JAK inhibitor, 5-10 mg twice daily. Peripheral blood and lesional scalp punch biopsies were taken from alopecia areata patients. Study findings and constraints: Besides other cells, scalp samples also yield sequences of resident alphabeta T cells from normal skin. A large proportion of expanded lesional clones were detected persisting in scalp and blood during tofacitinib.

The V end lost 4 bases, the J end lost 6 bases, and 13 bases lay between the germline ends. This CDR3 comprises 13 residues. CDR1 and CDR2 from the germline V gene are SGHNT and YYREEE (reference sequence). Sequencing templates came from extracted RNA that was reverse transcribed into cDNA. Here immunoSEQ multiplex PCR was the method, and the copy in TCRdb shows in-frame clones only, minus some. The sample holds some 200,000 clones, approximately 60% seen once. Details on this clone: Its target is not known.

This receptor was taken from a human donor with alopecia areata. The chain has TRBV5-4 and TRBJ1-1; possibly TRBD1 for D (5 bases). This specimen was CD4+ T cells sorted from blood, taken at week 4, from a patient treated with tofacitinib. The CDR3 loop reads CASSATGTPEAFF. CDR3 in DNA: TGTGCCAGCAGCGCCACGGGGACCCCTGAAGCTTTCTTT.